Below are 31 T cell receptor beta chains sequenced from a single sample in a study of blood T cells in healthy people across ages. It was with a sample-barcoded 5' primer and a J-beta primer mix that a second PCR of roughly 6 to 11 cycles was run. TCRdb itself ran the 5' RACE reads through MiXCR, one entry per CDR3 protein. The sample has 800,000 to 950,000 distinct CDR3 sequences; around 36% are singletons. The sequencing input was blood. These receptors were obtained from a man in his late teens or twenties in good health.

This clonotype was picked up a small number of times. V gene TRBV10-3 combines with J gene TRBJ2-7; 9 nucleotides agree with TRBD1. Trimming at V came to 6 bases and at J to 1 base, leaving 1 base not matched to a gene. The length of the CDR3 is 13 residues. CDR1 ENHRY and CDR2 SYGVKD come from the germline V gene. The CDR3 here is CAISGTGSYEQYF. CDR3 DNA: TGTGCCATCAGCGGGACAGGGTCCTACGAGCAGTACTTC.

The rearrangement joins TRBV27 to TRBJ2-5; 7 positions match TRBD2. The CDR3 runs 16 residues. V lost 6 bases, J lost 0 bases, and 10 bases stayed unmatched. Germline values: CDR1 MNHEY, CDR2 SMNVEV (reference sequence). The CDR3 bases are TGTGCCAGCAGAATACTTGCGGGAGCGTACCAAGAGACCCAGTACTTC. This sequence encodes CASRILAGAYQETQYF.

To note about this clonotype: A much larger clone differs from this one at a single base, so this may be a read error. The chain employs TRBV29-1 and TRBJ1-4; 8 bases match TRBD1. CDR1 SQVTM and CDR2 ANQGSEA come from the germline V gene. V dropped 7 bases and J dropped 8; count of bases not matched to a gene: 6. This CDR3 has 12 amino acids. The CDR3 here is CSGRQGKEKLFF. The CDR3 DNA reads TGCAGCGGAAGACAGGGGAAAGAAAAACTGTTTTTT.

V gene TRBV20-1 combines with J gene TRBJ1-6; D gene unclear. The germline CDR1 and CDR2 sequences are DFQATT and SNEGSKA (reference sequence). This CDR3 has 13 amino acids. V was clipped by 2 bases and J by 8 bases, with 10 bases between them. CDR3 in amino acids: CSARKEPDSPLHF. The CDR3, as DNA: TGCAGTGCTAGAAAAGAGCCGGATTCACCCCTCCACTTT.

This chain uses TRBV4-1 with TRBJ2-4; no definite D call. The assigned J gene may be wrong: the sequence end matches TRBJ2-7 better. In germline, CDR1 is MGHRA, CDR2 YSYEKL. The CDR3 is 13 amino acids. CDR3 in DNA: TGCGCCAGCAGCCAAGCCCCGGAATACGAGCAGTACTTC. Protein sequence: CASSQAPEYEQYF.

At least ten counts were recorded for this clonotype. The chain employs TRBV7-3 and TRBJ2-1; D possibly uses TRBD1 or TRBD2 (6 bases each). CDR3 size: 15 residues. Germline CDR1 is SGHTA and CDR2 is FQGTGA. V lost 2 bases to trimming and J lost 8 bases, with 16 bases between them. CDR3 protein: CASSLLGGRLDEQFF. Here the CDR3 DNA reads TGTGCCAGCAGCTTACTGGGGGGCCGGTTGGATGAGCAGTTCTTC.

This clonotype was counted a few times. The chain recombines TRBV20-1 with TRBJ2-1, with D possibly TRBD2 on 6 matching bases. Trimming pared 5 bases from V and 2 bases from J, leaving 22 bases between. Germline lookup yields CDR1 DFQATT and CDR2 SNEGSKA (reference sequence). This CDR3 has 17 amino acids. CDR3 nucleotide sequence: TGCAGTGCTCTACCCACTGGCGCGGGGTTACCCTACAATGAGCAGTTCTTC. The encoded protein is CSALPTGAGLPYNEQFF.

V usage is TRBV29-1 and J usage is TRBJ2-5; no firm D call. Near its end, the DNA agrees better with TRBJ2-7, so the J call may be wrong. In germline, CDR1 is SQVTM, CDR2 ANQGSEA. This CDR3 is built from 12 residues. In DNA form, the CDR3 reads TGCAGCGTTGTTTTCTATGGCGACGAGCAGTACTTC. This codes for CSVVFYGDEQYF.

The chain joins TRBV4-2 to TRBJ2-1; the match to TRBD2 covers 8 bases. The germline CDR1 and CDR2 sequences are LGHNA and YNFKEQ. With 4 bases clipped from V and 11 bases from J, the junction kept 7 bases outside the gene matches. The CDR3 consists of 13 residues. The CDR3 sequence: CASSRGTSYKQFF. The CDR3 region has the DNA TGTGCCAGCAGCCGCGGGACTAGTTACAAGCAGTTCTTC.

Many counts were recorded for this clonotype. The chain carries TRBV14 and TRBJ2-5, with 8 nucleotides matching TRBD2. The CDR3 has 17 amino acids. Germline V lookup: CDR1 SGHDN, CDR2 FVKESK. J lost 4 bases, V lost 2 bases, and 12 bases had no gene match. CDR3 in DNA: TGTGCCAGCAGCCAATATTTGGGACTAGTTCCCGGAGAGACCCAGTACTTC. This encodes CASSQYLGLVPGETQYF.

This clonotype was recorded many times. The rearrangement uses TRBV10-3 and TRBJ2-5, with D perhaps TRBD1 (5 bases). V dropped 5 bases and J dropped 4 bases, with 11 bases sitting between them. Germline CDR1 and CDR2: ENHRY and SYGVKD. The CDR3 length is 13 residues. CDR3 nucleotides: TGTGCCATCAGTTATGACAGCAGAGAGACCCAGTACTTC. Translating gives CAISYDSRETQYF.

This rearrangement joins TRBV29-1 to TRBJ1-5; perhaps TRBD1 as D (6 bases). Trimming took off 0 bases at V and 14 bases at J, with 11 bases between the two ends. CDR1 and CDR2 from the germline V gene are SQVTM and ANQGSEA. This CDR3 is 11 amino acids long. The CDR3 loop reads CSVEDRQGKHF. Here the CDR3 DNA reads TGCAGCGTTGAAGATAGGCAGGGGAAGCATTTT. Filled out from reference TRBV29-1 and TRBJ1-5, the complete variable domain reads SAVISQKPSRDICQRGTSLTIQCQVDSQVTMMFWYRQQPGQSLTLIATANQGSEATYESGFVIDKFPISRPNLTFSTLTVSNMSPEDSSIYLCSVEDRQGKHFGDGTRLSIL.

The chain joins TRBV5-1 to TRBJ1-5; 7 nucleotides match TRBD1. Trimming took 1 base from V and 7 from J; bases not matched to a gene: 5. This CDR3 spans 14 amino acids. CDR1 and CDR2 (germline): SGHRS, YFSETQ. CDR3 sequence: CASSLSGGQQPQHF. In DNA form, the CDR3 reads TGCGCCAGCAGCTTGTCAGGGGGTCAACAGCCCCAGCATTTT.

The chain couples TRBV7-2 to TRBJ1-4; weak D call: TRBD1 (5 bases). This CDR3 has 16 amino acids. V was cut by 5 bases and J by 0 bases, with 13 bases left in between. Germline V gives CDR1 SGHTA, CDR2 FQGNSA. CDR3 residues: CASSPLGETTNEKLFF. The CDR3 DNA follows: TGTGCCAGCAGCCCCCTGGGGGAAACAACTAATGAAAAACTGTTTTTT. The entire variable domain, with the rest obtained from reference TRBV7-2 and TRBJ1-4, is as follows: GAGVSQSPSNKVTEKGKDVELRCDPISGHTALYWYRQSLGQGLEFLIYFQGNSAPDKSGLPSDRFSAERTGGSVSTLTIQRTQQEDSAVYLCASSPLGETTNEKLFFGSGTQLSVL.

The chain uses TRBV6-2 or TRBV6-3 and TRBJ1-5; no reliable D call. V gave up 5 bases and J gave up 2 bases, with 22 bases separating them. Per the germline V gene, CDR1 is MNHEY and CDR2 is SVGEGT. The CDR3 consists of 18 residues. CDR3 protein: CASSNDKSASWGNQPQHF. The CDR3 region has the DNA TGTGCCAGCAGTAACGACAAGTCTGCATCCTGGGGCAATCAGCCCCAGCATTTT.

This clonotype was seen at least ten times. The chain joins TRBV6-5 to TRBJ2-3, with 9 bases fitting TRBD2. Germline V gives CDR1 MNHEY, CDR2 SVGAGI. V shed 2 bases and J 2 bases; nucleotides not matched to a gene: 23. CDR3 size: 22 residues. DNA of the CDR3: TGTGCCAGCAGTTACCCTTACACTACGAGGCGGGGGGGCGTAACTCCCACAGATACGCAGTATTTT. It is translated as CASSYPYTTRRGGVTPTDTQYF.

CDR3 sequence (DNA): TGCAGCGGGGCCAGGGCTCCGGATGAGCAGTTCTTC. Amino acids: CSGARAPDEQFF. This chain connects TRBV29-1 to TRBJ2-1, with a weak D call TRBD1 (5 bases). Germline values: CDR1 SQVTM, CDR2 ANQGSEA. The germline V and J ends were trimmed by 7 bases and 8 bases, with 15 bases remaining between them. This CDR3 contains 12 residues.

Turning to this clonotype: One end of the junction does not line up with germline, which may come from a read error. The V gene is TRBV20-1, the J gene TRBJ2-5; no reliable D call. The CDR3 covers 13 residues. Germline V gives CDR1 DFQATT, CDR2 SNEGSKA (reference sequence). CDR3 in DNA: TGCAGTGCTAGCTCGCGAGACCAAGGGACCCAGTACTTC. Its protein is CSASSRDQGTQYF.

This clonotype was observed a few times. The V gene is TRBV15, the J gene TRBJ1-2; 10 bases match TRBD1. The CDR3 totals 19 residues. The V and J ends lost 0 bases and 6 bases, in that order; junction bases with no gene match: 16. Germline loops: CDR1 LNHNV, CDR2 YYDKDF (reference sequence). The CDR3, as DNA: TGTGCCACCAGCAGAGATCTGATAGCCCAAATAGGGACAGGGGATGGCTACACCTTC. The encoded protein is CATSRDLIAQIGTGDGYTF.

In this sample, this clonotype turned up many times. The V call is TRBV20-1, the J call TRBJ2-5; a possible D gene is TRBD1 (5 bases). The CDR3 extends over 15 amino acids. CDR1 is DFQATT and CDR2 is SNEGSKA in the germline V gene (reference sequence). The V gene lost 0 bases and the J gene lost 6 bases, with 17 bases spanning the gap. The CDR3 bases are TGCAGTGCTAGAGATGTCCCCACAGGAAGGCAGACCCAGTACTTC. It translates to CSARDVPTGRQTQYF.

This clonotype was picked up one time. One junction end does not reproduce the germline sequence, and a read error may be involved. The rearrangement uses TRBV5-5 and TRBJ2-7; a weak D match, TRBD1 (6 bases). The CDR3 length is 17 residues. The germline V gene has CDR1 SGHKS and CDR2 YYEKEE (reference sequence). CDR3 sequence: CAGSLEFSRGWSYEQYF. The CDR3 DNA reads TGTGCCGGCAGCTTGGAATTTTCCAGGGGATGGTCCTACGAGCAGTACTTC.

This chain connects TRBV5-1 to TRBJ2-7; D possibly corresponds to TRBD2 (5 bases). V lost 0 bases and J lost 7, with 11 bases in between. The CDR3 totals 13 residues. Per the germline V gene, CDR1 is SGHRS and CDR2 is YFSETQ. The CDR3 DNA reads TGCGCCAGCAGCTTGGATACGGGAAATGAGCAGTACTTC. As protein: CASSLDTGNEQYF.

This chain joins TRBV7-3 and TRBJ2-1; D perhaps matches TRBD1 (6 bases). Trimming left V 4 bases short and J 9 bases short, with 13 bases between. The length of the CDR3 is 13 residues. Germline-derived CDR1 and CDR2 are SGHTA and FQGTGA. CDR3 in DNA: TGTGCCAGCAGCTCAACAGGGTTCAGTGAGCAGTTCTTC. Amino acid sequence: CASSSTGFSEQFF.

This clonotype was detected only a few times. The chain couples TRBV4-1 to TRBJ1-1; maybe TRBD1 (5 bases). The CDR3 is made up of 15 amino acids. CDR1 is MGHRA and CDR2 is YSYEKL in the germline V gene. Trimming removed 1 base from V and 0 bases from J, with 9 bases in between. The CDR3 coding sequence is TGCGCCAGCAGCCAAGTTCAGGGATTGAACACTGAAGCTTTCTTT. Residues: CASSQVQGLNTEAFF.

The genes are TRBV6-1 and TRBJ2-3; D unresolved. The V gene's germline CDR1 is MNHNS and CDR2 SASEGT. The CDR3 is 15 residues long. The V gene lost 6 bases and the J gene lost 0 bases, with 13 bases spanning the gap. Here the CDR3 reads CASSPGEPSTDTQYF. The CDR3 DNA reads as TGTGCCAGCAGCCCCGGAGAGCCCAGCACAGATACGCAGTATTTT.

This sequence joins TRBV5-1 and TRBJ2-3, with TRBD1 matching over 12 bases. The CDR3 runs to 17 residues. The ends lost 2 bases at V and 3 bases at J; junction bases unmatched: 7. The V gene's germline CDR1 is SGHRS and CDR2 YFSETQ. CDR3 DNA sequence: TGCGCCAGCAGCTTCCTACCGGGACAGGGGGCGACAGATACGCAGTATTTT. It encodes CASSFLPGQGATDTQYF.

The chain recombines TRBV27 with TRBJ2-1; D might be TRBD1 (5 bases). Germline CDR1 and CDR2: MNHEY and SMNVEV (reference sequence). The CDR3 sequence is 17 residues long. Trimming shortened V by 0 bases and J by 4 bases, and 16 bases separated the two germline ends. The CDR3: CASSLSRKGDPYNEQFF. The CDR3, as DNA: TGTGCCAGCAGTTTATCTCGCAAAGGGGATCCGTACAATGAGCAGTTCTTC.

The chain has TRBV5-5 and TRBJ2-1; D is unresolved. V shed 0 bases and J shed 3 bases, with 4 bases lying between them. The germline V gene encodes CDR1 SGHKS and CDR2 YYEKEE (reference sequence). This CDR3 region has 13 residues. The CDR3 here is CASSLVGYNEQFF. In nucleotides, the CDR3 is TGTGCCAGCAGCTTGGTGGGCTACAATGAGCAGTTCTTC.

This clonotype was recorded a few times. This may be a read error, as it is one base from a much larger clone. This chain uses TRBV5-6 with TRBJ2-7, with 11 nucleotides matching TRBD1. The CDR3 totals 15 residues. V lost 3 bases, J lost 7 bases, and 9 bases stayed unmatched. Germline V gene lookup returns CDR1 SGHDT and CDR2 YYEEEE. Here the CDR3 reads CASSSGQGDYNEQYF. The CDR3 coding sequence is TGTGCCAGCAGCTCGGGACAGGGGGACTACAATGAGCAGTACTTC.

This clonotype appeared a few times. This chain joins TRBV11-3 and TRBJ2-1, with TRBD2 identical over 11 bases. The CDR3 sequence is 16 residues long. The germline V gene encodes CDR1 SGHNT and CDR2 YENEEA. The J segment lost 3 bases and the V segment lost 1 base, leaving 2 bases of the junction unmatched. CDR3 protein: CASSLGGTSGYNEQFF. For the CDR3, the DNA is TGTGCCAGCAGCTTAGGCGGGACTAGCGGCTACAATGAGCAGTTCTTC.

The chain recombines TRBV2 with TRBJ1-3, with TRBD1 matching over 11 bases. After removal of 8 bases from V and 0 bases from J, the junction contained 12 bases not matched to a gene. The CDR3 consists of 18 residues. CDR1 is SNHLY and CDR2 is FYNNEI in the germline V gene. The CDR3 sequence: CASPRDRGSLLSGNTIYF. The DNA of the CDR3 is TGTGCCAGCCCGCGGGACAGGGGGTCATTACTCTCTGGAAACACCATATATTTT.